Each of the 14 T cell receptor beta chains below was sequenced from the same sample in a study of control samples from healthy donors and cancer patients. Some clones are missing from TCRdb's copy, which holds only in-frame ones; the method was immunoSEQ multiplex PCR. The table includes 110,000 or so clones, just under 90% detected once. The specimen sequenced was blood. Receptor source: a man under 40 in good health.

The rearrangement links TRBV29-1 to TRBJ2-2, with D possibly being TRBD1 (6 bases). Per germline, CDR1 SQVTM and CDR2 ANQGSEA. V lost 1 base and J lost 4, with 13 bases in between. CDR3 length equals 15 residues. In nucleotides, the CDR3 is TGCAGCGTTGAAGCCCAGGGGTATGCCACCGGGGAGCTGTTTTTT. Translation gives CSVEAQGYATGELFF.

The chain uses TRBV30 and TRBJ2-2; the match to TRBD2 covers 10 bases. Germline V gene lookup returns CDR1 GTSNPN and CDR2 SVGIG (reference sequence). J was trimmed by 5 bases and V by 0 bases; bases with no gene match: 0. The CDR3 loop spans 14 amino acids. CDR3 DNA sequence: TGTGCCTGGAGTGTACTAGCGGGGACCGGGGAGCTGTTTTTT. This sequence encodes CAWSVLAGTGELFF.

The chain links TRBV7-2 to TRBJ1-1; no reliable D call. Trimming took 0 bases from V and 1 from J, leaving 6 bases between them. The CDR3 extends over 14 amino acids. The germline gives CDR1 SGHTA, CDR2 FQGNSA. The CDR3 loop reads CASSLAQTNTEAFF. In nucleotides, the CDR3 is TGTGCCAGCAGCTTAGCACAGACGAACACTGAAGCTTTCTTT. Based on the CDR3 plus reference TRBV7-2 and TRBJ1-1, the full variable domain is GAGVSQSPSNKVTEKGKDVELRCDPISGHTALYWYRQSLGQGLEFLIYFQGNSAPDKSGLPSDRFSAERTGGSVSTLTIQRTQQEDSAVYLCASSLAQTNTEAFFGQGTRLTVV.

The CDR3 DNA reads as TGTGCCAGTAGTATGGCAGGGAATTCACCCCTCCACTTT. As protein: CASSMAGNSPLHF. The chain is built from TRBV19 and TRBJ1-6; possibly TRBD1 for D (5 bases). Germline V gene lookup returns CDR1 LNHDA and CDR2 SQIVND (reference sequence). The V end lost 3 bases, the J end lost 7 bases, and 7 bases lay between the germline ends. The CDR3 contains 13 residues.

The CDR3 here is CASSLELAGGTDTQYF. CDR3 in DNA: TGTGCCAGCAGCTTAGAACTAGCGGGGGGAACAGATACGCAGTATTTT. The chain links TRBV7-6 to TRBJ2-3; 12 bases are a match to TRBD2. CDR1 is SGHVS, CDR2 FNYEAQ, per germline. J was trimmed by 3 bases and V by 1 base; bases with no gene match: 2. The CDR3 has 16 amino acids.

The count of this clone is one. The chain carries TRBV11-2 and TRBJ2-1, with 15 bases identical to TRBD2. J gave up 7 bases and V 1 base, and 5 bases lay outside the gene matches. This CDR3 spans 17 amino acids. Germline assignment: CDR1 SGHAT and CDR2 FQNNGV. The CDR3 DNA reads as TGTGCCAGCAGCTTAGGGACTAGCGGGGGGGCCAGGAATGAGCAGTTCTTC. It yields the protein CASSLGTSGGARNEQFF.

This clone was detected only once. The chain is built from TRBV7-3 and TRBJ2-1; D is ambiguous. CDR1 is SGHTA, CDR2 FQGTGA, per germline. V lost 3 bases to trimming and J lost 4 bases, with 7 bases between them. CDR3 length: 13 residues. As DNA, the CDR3 is TGTGCCAGCAGCTTGGGCTTTTACAATGAGCAGTTCTTC. Translating it yields CASSLGFYNEQFF.

This clone was counted at least ten times. The gene calls are TRBV12-5 and TRBJ1-6; maybe TRBD1 (6 bases). CDR3 length: 20 amino acids. Germline CDR1 LGHNT, CDR2 FRNRAP. Trimming took off 1 base at V and 0 bases at J, with 19 bases between the two ends. In nucleotides, the CDR3 is TGTGCTAGTGGTTTGGGAACAGGGAGCCGTTTCAACTCCTATAATTCACCCCTCCACTTT. This sequence encodes CASGLGTGSRFNSYNSPLHF.

The chain carries TRBV3-1 (or the pseudogene TRBV3-2) and TRBJ1-1, with D unresolved. Looked up from germline, CDR1 is LGHDT and CDR2 is YNNKEL (reference sequence). There are 14 residues in the CDR3. Trimming pared 0 bases from V and 4 bases from J, leaving 9 bases between. In nucleotides, the CDR3 is TGTGCCAGCAGCCAAGAGGACCCGCGCACTGAAGCTTTCTTT. Amino acids: CASSQEDPRTEAFF.

This chain joins TRBV20-1 and TRBJ2-1; D call uncertain. With 3 bases removed from V and 5 bases from J, the gap between germline ends came to 17 bases. Germline CDR1 and CDR2: DFQATT and SNEGSKA (reference sequence). The CDR3 has 15 residues. The CDR3 DNA reads TGCAGTGCTAGTGTGGCGTATTTTTTCAACAATGAGCAGTTCTTC. Its protein product is CSASVAYFFNNEQFF.

The V and J genes are TRBV5-1 and TRBJ1-1; D remains unclear. The CDR3 spans 11 residues. CDR1 SGHRS and CDR2 YFSETQ come from the germline V gene. V shed 4 bases and J shed 7 bases, with 8 bases lying between them. CDR3 nucleotide sequence: TGCGCCAGCAGCCTGCAGAATGAAGCTTTCTTT. As protein: CASSLQNEAFF. The variable domain in full, completed from reference TRBV5-1 and TRBJ1-1, reads KAGVTQTPRYLIKTRGQQVTLSCSPISGHRSVSWYQQTPGQGLQFLFEYFSETQRNKGNFPGRFSGRQFSNSRSEMNVSTLELGDSALYLCASSLQNEAFFGQGTRLTVV.

The chain recombines TRBV14 with TRBJ1-3, with D uncertain. Germline CDR1 SGHDN, CDR2 FVKESK. With 1 base removed from V and 6 bases from J, the gap between germline ends came to 10 bases. CDR3 length: 14 residues. The CDR3 coding sequence is TGTGCCAGCAGCCAAGTCTCGGGTCAAAACACCATATATTTT. Translation: CASSQVSGQNTIYF.

This sequence joins TRBV6-1 and TRBJ2-7; no definite D call. Trimming cost V 1 base and J 1 base, with 14 bases left between them. The CDR3 sequence is 16 residues long. The germline V gene has CDR1 MNHNS and CDR2 SASEGT. Here the CDR3 reads CASSEEEDLPSYEQYF. The CDR3 DNA reads TGTGCCAGCAGTGAAGAGGAAGACTTACCTTCCTACGAGCAGTACTTC.

The chain recombines TRBV18 with TRBJ1-1; D not resolved. The V end lost 4 bases, the J end lost 5 bases, and 11 bases lay between the germline ends. CDR3 length: 13 residues. Germline V CDR1 and CDR2: KGHSH, LQKENI. CDR3 nucleotides: TGTGCCAGCTCACTAGGGAGAGGAACTGAAGCTTTCTTT. Amino acids: CASSLGRGTEAFF.